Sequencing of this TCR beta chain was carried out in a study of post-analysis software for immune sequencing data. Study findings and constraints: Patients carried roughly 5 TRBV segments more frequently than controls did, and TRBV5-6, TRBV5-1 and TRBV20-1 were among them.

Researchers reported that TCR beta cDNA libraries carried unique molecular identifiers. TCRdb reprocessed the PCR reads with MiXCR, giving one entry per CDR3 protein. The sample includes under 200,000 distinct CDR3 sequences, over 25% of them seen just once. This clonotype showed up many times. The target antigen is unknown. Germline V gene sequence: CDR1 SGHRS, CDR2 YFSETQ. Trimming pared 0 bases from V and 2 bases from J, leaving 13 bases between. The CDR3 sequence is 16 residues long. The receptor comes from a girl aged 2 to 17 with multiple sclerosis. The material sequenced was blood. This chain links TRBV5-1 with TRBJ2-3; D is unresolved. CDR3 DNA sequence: TGCGCCAGCAGCTTGGAGGGCAGGCGACTCACAGATACGCAGTATTTT. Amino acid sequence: CASSLEGRRLTDTQYF.